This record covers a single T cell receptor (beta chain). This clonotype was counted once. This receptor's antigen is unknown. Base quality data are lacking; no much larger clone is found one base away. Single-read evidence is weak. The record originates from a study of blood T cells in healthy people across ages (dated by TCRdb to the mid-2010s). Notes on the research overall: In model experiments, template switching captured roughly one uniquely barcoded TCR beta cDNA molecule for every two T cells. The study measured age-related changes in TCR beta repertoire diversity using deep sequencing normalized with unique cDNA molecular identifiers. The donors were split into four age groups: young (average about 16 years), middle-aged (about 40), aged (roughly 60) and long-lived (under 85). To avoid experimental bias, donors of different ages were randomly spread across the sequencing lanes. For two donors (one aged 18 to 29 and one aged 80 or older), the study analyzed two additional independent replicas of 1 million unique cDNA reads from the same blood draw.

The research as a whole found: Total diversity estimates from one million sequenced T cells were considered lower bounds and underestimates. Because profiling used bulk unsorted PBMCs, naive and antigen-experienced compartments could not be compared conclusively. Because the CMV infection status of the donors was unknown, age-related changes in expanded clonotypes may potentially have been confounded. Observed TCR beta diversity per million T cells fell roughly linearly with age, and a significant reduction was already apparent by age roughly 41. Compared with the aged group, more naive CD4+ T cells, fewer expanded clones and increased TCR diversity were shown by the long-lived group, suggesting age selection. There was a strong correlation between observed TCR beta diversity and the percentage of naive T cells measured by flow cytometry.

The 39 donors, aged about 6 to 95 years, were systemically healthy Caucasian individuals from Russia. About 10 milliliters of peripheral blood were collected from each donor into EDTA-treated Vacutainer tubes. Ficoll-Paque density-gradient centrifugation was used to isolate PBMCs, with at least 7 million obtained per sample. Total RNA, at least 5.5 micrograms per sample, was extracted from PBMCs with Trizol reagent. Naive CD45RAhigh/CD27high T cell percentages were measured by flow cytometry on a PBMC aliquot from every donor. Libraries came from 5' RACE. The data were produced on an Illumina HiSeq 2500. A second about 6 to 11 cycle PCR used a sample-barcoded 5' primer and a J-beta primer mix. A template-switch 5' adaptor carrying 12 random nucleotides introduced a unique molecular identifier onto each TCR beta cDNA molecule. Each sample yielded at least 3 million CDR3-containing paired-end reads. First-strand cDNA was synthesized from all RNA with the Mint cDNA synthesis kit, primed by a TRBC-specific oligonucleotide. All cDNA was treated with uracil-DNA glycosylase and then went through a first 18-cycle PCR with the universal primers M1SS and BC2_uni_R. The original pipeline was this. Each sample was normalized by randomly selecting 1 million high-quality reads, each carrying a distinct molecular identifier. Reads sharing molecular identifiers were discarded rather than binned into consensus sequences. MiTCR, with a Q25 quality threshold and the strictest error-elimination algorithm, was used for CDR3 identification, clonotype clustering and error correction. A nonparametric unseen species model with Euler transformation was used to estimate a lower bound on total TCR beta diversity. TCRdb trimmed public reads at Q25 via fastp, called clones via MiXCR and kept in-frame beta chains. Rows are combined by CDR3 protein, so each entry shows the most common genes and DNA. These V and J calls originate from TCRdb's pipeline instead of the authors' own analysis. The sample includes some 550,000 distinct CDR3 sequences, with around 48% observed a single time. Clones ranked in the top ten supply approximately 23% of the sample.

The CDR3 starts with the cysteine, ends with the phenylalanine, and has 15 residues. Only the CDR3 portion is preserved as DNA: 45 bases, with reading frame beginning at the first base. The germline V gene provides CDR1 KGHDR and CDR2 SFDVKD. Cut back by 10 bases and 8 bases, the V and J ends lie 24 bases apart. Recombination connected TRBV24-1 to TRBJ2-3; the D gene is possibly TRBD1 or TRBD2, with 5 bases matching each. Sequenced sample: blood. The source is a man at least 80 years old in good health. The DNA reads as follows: TGTGCCACAAATCGGGACCGAACCCAACGTGGTACGCAGTATTTT. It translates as CATNRDRTQRGTQYF.